The next 3 T cell receptor beta chains were all read from a single sample in a study of blood T cell repertoires in COVID-19. The data were produced by immunoSEQ multiplex PCR, yet TCRdb's version contains in-frame clones alone and is incomplete. The sample contains around 220,000 clones, around 82% of which appear only once. Sequenced: peripheral blood. The source is a woman of 80 years or more with active or convalescent COVID-19.

This chain uses TRBV5-1 with TRBJ2-3; TRBD2 matches 10 bases. After removal of 6 bases from V and 5 bases from J, the junction contained 9 bases not matched to a gene. In germline, CDR1 is SGHRS, CDR2 YFSETQ. The CDR3 is 15 residues long. CDR3 DNA sequence: TGCGCCAGCAACCCCCTAGCGGGAGTACAAGATACGCAGTATTTT. This encodes CASNPLAGVQDTQYF.

This clone was found a few times. The chain recombines TRBV28 with TRBJ1-5; D is possibly TRBD1 (6 bases). The CDR3 has 15 amino acids. In germline, CDR1 is MDHEN, CDR2 SYDVKM. The V and J ends lost 5 bases and 0 bases respectively, with 11 bases between them. Written as DNA, the CDR3 is TGTGCCAGCAGTCGACAGGTTCTTAGCAATCAGCCCCAGCATTTT. Translation: CASSRQVLSNQPQHF.

The rearrangement joins TRBV29-1 to TRBJ2-3; D might be TRBD1 (6 bases). Germline V lookup: CDR1 SQVTM, CDR2 ANQGSEA. V was pared by 4 bases and J by 2 bases, with 13 bases between. The CDR3 has 14 amino acids. The CDR3 nucleotides are TGCAGCGTTGGAAGGGCAGGGGCCACAGATACGCAGTATTTT. Residues: CSVGRAGATDTQYF.